The clone carrying this T cell receptor (beta chain) was counted a few times. Its target is not known. This CDR3 is 13 amino acids long. Trimming cost V 0 bases and J 8 bases, with 10 bases left between them. The data originate from a study of CD8 T cells in ankylosing spondylitis. Broader study findings: Clones tied to disease were said to be significantly enriched in matched ankylosing spondylitis synovial fluid. Characteristic, it appeared, of ankylosing spondylitis blood was a TCR beta motif of 7 or 8 highly homologous variants.

Quantitative molecular-barcoded 5'-RACE generated the TCR beta libraries. MiXCR was run by TCRdb on the 5' RACE reads, yielding one entry per CDR3 protein. The table records roughly 700,000 distinct CDR3 sequences, around a fifth of them present only once. This clonotype originated in a male donor with ankylosing spondylitis. V usage is TRBV12-3 or TRBV12-4 and J usage is TRBJ2-5; D unresolved. The sequencing sample was made of blood, either unsorted or a sorted T cell fraction (not recorded which). CDR3: CASSLATLTTQYF. The CDR3 DNA is TGTGCCAGCAGTTTAGCGACCCTAACCACCCAGTACTTC.